The 19 T cell receptor beta chains given below trace back to one sample, sequenced in a study of tumor-infiltrating lymphocytes in primary liver carcinoma. Blood RNA originated from unsorted whole blood, with germline DNA additionally extracted. TCR beta cDNA was made from 500 ng total RNA with a constant-region primer. Modified slightly, ARM-PCR produced TCR beta libraries over three nested multiplex PCR rounds. TRBV1-TRBV30 forward primers paired with a C-beta reverse primer drove the first two PCR rounds, approximately 11 cycles each. TCRdb reprocessed the multiplex PCR reads via MiXCR and lists one record per CDR3 protein. The sample carries about 310,000 distinct CDR3 sequences, around 50% recorded once. Source material: peripheral blood. The receptors derive from a woman younger than 45 with primary liver carcinoma and hepatitis B virus infection.

V is TRBV5-1 and J is TRBJ2-5; no definite D call. Germline V CDR1 and CDR2: SGHRS, YFSETQ. V dropped 1 base and J dropped 4 bases, with 14 bases sitting between them. This CDR3 spans 15 amino acids. The CDR3 loop reads CASSLSPIGSETQYF. In nucleotides, the CDR3 is TGCGCCAGCAGCTTGTCCCCCATAGGATCAGAGACCCAGTACTTC.

V and J are TRBV30 and TRBJ2-1, with D hard to call. Trimming stripped 2 bases from V and 3 bases from J, with 11 bases between. Germline CDR1 and CDR2: GTSNPN and SVGIG (reference sequence). This CDR3 comprises 14 residues. CDR3 sequence reads: CAWSRSTLYNEQFF. The CDR3 bases are TGTGCCTGGAGTCGCTCCACGCTCTACAATGAGCAGTTCTTC.

This clonotype was counted a few times. A much larger clone differs by one base, so this may be a read error. The chain couples TRBV6-2 or TRBV6-3 to TRBJ2-1; 13 bases agree with TRBD2. This CDR3 is built from 16 residues. The germline gives CDR1 MNHEY, CDR2 SVGEGT. After removal of 7 bases from V and 11 bases from J, the junction contained 14 bases not matched to a gene. CDR3 loop: CASIPTGTSGTGKQFF. The CDR3 DNA is TGTGCCAGCATTCCCACCGGGACTAGCGGGACGGGGAAGCAGTTCTTC.

This clonotype was counted many times. This chain joins TRBV6-6 and TRBJ1-4, with D unresolved. The V gene lost 7 bases and the J gene lost 5 bases, with 8 bases spanning the gap. Germline CDR1 is MNHNY and CDR2 is SVGAGI (reference sequence). This CDR3 has 12 residues. The chain's CDR3 is CASTGRNEKLFF. The CDR3 nucleotides are TGTGCCAGCACCGGACGGAATGAAAAACTGTTTTTT.

For this clonotype: A much larger clonotype is one base distant, so this may be a read error. The chain uses TRBV6-1 and TRBJ1-5; D gene unclear. Trimming stripped 11 bases from V and 5 bases from J, with 16 bases between. The germline CDR1 and CDR2 sequences are MNHNS and SASEGT. CDR3 length equals 13 residues. Here the CDR3 DNA reads TGTGCCTGCAAGATACGGGGAGATCAGCCCCAGCATTTT. Its protein product is CACKIRGDQPQHF.

This clonotype has ten or more counts. The rearrangement links TRBV6-2 or TRBV6-3 to TRBJ2-7, with 9 nucleotides matching TRBD2. The CDR3 is 12 amino acids. V was clipped by 8 bases and J by 7 bases; unmatched bases: 6. Germline assignment: CDR1 MNHEY and CDR2 SVGEGT. CDR3 DNA: TGTGCCAGCGGACTAGCGAGAAGTGAGCAGTACTTC. Translated, it gives CASGLARSEQYF.

Of note for this clonotype: No conserved phenylalanine or tryptophan is present at the end of the CDR3, so a read error is the likely explanation. The chain couples TRBV6-5 to TRBJ2-7, with a weak D call TRBD2 (6 bases). Trimming removed 5 bases at V and 3 bases at J, with 17 bases between. The CDR3 is 15 residues long. Germline-derived CDR1 and CDR2 are MNHEY and SVGAGI. CDR3 sequence (DNA): TGTGCCAGCAGTCTGCGGGACTCACCATACTACGAGCAGTACTCC. Its protein is CASSLRDSPYYEQYS.

This chain connects TRBV4-2 to TRBJ2-1, with D unresolved. V was pared by 4 bases and J by 9 bases, with 13 bases between. CDR1 is LGHNA, CDR2 YNFKEQ, per germline. The CDR3 is 13 residues long. The CDR3 is CASSRGRYGEQFF. The CDR3 DNA sequence: TGTGCCAGCAGCCGTGGACGGTATGGTGAGCAGTTCTTC.

This clonotype was counted between two and nine times. The CDR3 reads CASSFWERNTIYF. CDR3 sequence (DNA): TGTGCCAGCAGCTTTTGGGAGCGAAACACCATATATTTT. The chain couples TRBV5-4 to TRBJ1-3; the D is unclear. The V and J ends lost 2 bases and 5 bases respectively, with 8 bases between them. The germline V gene has CDR1 SGHNT and CDR2 YYREEE (reference sequence). CDR3 length equals 13 residues.

A few counts support this clonotype. The V and J genes are TRBV7-8 and TRBJ1-6; the D gene is possibly TRBD1 (5 bases). The CDR3 covers 15 residues. In germline, CDR1 is SGHVS, CDR2 FQNEAQ. Trimming shortened V by 0 bases and J by 11 bases, and 14 bases separated the two germline ends. CDR3 nucleotides: TGTGCCAGCAGCTTAGCGCAGCAGGGTCCGACACCCCTCCACTTT. Its translation: CASSLAQQGPTPLHF.

As regards this clonotype: A read error is possible here, since a much larger clone lies one base away. The chain has TRBV4-2 and TRBJ2-2; perhaps TRBD2 as D (6 bases). Germline V gene sequence: CDR1 LGHNA, CDR2 YNFKEQ. The CDR3 totals 17 residues. CDR3 residues: CASSHPVGGLNIGELFF. DNA for the CDR3: TGTGCCAGCAGCCACCCCGTGGGGGGTTTAAACATCGGGGAGCTGTTTTTT.

This clonotype has ten or more counts. The chain recombines TRBV12-3 or TRBV12-4 with TRBJ2-2; D is uncertain. The CDR3 has 18 amino acids. V lost 0 bases and J lost 1, with 15 bases in between. Here the CDR3 reads CASSLASAGFLNTGELFF. CDR3 nucleotide sequence: TGTGCCAGCAGTTTAGCATCGGCTGGATTTTTGAACACCGGGGAGCTGTTTTTT.

The sample holds many counts of this clonotype. The genes are TRBV29-1 and TRBJ1-1; weak D call: TRBD1 (5 bases). Deletions cut 6 bases from V and 1 base from J, with 9 bases between. The CDR3 totals 12 residues. Germline assignment: CDR1 SQVTM and CDR2 ANQGSEA. Written as DNA, the CDR3 is TGCAGCGTCGGACACCGGAACACTGAAGCTTTCTTT. As protein: CSVGHRNTEAFF.

On this clonotype: A clone one base away is much larger, so this may be a read error. V and J are TRBV4-2 and TRBJ2-7; D is perhaps TRBD2 (5 bases). The V end was cut by 4 bases, the J end by 1 base, with 17 bases between. CDR3 length: 16 amino acids. Germline-derived CDR1 and CDR2 are LGHNA and YNFKEQ. The CDR3 DNA reads TGTGCCAGCAGCCCGAGGGCCGATAGTTCTTCCTACGAGCAGTACTTC. Amino acid sequence: CASSPRADSSSYEQYF.

Concerning this clonotype: A read error may be the cause here, since a much bigger clone is one base away. The gene calls are TRBV12-3 or TRBV12-4 and TRBJ2-5; TRBD2 matches 7 bases. J lost 5 bases, V lost 8 bases, and 11 bases had no gene match. The CDR3 runs to 14 residues. CDR3 loop: CASRWRESDETQYF. CDR3 DNA sequence: TGTGCCAGCCGGTGGCGGGAGTCTGATGAGACCCAGTACTTC.

For this clonotype: A much larger clone differs by one base, so this may be a read error. The chain has TRBV4-3 and TRBJ2-3; possibly TRBD2 for D (6 bases). The CDR3 is made up of 15 amino acids. The germline V gene encodes CDR1 LGHNA and CDR2 YSLEER. V was trimmed by 1 base and J by 2 bases, leaving 10 bases between them. CDR3 protein: CASSQGVADTDTQYF. Here the CDR3 DNA reads TGCGCCAGCAGCCAAGGAGTAGCGGACACAGATACGCAGTATTTT.

The genes are TRBV28 and TRBJ2-6; D gene unclear. The V gene lost 3 bases and the J gene lost 3 bases, with 6 bases spanning the gap. The CDR3 consists of 14 residues. Germline CDR1 is MDHEN and CDR2 is SYDVKM. The CDR3 here is CASSFVVGANVLTF. As DNA, the CDR3 is TGTGCCAGCAGTTTCGTCGTTGGGGCCAACGTCCTGACTTTC.

As concerns this clonotype: A read error may be the cause here, since a much bigger clone is one base away. This chain links TRBV4-1 with TRBJ2-7; TRBD1 is a possible D gene (5 bases). The CDR3 contains 15 residues. Trimming cost V 3 bases and J 3 bases, with 15 bases left between them. Germline assignment: CDR1 MGHRA and CDR2 YSYEKL. The CDR3 is CASSHESRVGYEQYF. For the CDR3, the DNA is TGCGCCAGCAGCCATGAGTCCAGGGTGGGCTACGAGCAGTACTTC.

This clonotype was recorded many times. The chain employs TRBV4-2 and TRBJ1-6; TRBD1 matches 10 bases. CDR1 and CDR2 from the germline V gene are LGHNA and YNFKEQ. V dropped 6 bases and J dropped 10; count of bases not matched to a gene: 6. The CDR3 sequence is 14 residues long. Here the CDR3 reads CASRSPTGGSPLHF. The CDR3 DNA sequence: TGTGCCAGCAGATCCCCGACAGGGGGCTCACCCCTCCACTTT.